This TCR beta chain was recorded in a study of shared clonotypes between healthy human individuals. Only in-frame clones appear in the TCRdb table, and some are missing; sequencing was by immunoSEQ multiplex PCR. The sample consists of 2 million to 3 million clones, approximately 92% of them appearing once. Negatively enriched CD4+ T cells were divided by CD45RA into naive and memory. Trimming pared 5 bases from V and 2 bases from J, leaving 12 bases between. The CDR3 runs to 14 residues. Looked up from germline, CDR1 is SEHNR and CDR2 is FQNEAQ (reference sequence). Sequences were obtained from naive CD4+ T cells sorted from blood. The subset was: CD45RA+ positively selected. V is TRBV7-9 and J is TRBJ1-2; D perhaps matches TRBD1 (5 bases). The TCR originated in a young man in good health. In nucleotides, the CDR3 is TGTGCCAGCAGCGGGGACCTTTTAAACTATGGCTACACCTTC. Translated: CASSGDLLNYGYTF.